This T cell receptor beta chain was retrieved from a study of cytotoxic CD8 clonotypes in ibrutinib-treated CLL. Study background: Sample averages reached 250,000 or so productive templates and 94,082 productive rearrangements. Whole-study results and caveats: Researchers report that baseline clonality outpaced age-matched healthy donors and tracked circulating CD8+ T-cell counts. Public clonotypes proved infrequent, and on treatment they shrank or remained steady.

Target depth was 1 in 200,000 to 1 in 1 million T cells, about 10x per clonotype. Repertoires were generated with immunoSEQ multiplex PCR, while TCRdb's copy carries only in-frame clones and drops some. There are about 200,000 clones in the sample; more than 65% occur only once, and about 6.2% lies in the top ten. About this clone itself: Its target is unknown.

In germline, CDR1 is SGHTA, CDR2 FQGNSA. The CDR3 has 15 residues. V was clipped by 2 bases and J by 4 bases, with 15 bases between them. The chain combines TRBV7-2 with TRBJ2-7; D may be TRBD2 (5 bases). This TCR came from a human donor with chronic lymphocytic leukemia. Sample: PBMCs, taken after 12 months of ibrutinib treatment. Here the CDR3 DNA reads TGTGCCAGCAGCTTAAGCAATCACCCGGGGTACGAGCAGTACTTC. It translates to CASSLSNHPGYEQYF.